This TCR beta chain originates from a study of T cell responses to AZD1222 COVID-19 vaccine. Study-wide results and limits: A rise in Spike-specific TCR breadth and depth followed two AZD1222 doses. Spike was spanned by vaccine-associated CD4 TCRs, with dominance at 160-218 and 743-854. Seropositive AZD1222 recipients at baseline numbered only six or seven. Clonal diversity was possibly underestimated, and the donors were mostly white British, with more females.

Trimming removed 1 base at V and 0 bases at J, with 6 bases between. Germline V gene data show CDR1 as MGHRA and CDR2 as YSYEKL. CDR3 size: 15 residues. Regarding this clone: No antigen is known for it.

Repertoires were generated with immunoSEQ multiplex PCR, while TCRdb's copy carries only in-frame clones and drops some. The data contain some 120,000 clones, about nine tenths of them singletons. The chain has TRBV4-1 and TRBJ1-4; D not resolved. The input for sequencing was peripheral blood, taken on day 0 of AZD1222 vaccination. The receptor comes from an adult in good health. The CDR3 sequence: CASSQAGATNEKLFF. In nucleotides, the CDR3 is TGCGCCAGCAGCCAAGCGGGAGCAACTAATGAAAAACTGTTTTTT.